This T cell receptor beta chain was retrieved from a study of blood T cell repertoires in COVID-19. About the study: The samples span acute and convalescent COVID-19 from the United States, Italy and Spain. Sample material is recorded as cDNA or gDNA derived from T cells, B-cell-depleted T cells, or PBMCs.

This CDR3 comprises 14 residues. The germline V and J ends were trimmed by 8 bases and 2 bases, with 13 bases remaining between them. The germline CDR1 and CDR2 sequences are LNHDA and SQIVND (reference sequence). In the original analysis: It was from reference gene primer amplification that nucleated cell counts were estimated. The method was immunoSEQ multiplex PCR; TCRdb's version includes in-frame clones alone and lacks a portion of them. That table furnishes V, J and clone size, whereas the DNA furnished D and trimming. The data contain about 260,000 clones, about 88% of them singletons. The chain joins TRBV19 to TRBJ1-5; tentative D call: TRBD1 (5 bases). This clonotype was obtained from a man between 60 and 70 years old who had recovered from COVID-19. The sequenced sample was peripheral blood. The CDR3 region has the DNA TGTGCCAGTTGGAGGGGAGGGGGCAATCAGCCCCAGCATTTT. The encoded protein is CASWRGGGNQPQHF.